This T cell receptor (beta chain) was captured in a study of CD4 T cells in relation to SARS-CoV-2 and coronaviruses. The method was immunoSEQ multiplex PCR; TCRdb's version includes in-frame clones alone and lacks a portion of them. Of around 24,000 clones listed, 70% to 80% were seen once; the top ten hold just over 20%. CD4+ T cells from unexposed donors were obtained before the COVID-19 pandemic (2011-2018). The cells were cultured for 10 days before CD4+ T cells were isolated. The V gene's germline CDR1 is ENHRY and CDR2 SYGVKD. The CDR3 sequence is 13 residues long. The ends were cut back, 11 bases at V and 3 bases at J, with 16 bases in the middle. Regarding this clone: Its antigen is currently unknown.

The source material was CD4+ T cells from PBMCs, cultured in vitro. The chain has TRBV10-3 and TRBJ1-2; D unclear. This TCR came from a human donor in good health. The CDR3 DNA is TGTGCCGTTAACTATGGCGGCGACTATGGCTACACCTTC. Protein sequence: CAVNYGGDYGYTF.